The clone carrying this T cell receptor (beta chain) was observed at least ten times. The germline V gene has CDR1 DFQATT and CDR2 SNEGSKA (reference sequence). This CDR3 spans 11 amino acids. Trimming cost V 6 bases and J 7 bases, with 13 bases left between them. MiXCR, applied by TCRdb to the RT-PCR reads, yields one record per CDR3 protein. Of 650,000 to 800,000 distinct CDR3 sequences listed, 12% to 15% were seen once; the top ten hold 3.6%. Sequencing input: memory CD4+ T cells from blood. This sequence joins TRBV20-1 and TRBJ2-7; D uncertain. The receptor was isolated from a female donor in good health, serving as a healthy control. CDR3 sequence (DNA): TGCAGTGCCGCCAAAGGGTGGGAGCAGTACTTC. Translated: CSAAKGWEQYF.